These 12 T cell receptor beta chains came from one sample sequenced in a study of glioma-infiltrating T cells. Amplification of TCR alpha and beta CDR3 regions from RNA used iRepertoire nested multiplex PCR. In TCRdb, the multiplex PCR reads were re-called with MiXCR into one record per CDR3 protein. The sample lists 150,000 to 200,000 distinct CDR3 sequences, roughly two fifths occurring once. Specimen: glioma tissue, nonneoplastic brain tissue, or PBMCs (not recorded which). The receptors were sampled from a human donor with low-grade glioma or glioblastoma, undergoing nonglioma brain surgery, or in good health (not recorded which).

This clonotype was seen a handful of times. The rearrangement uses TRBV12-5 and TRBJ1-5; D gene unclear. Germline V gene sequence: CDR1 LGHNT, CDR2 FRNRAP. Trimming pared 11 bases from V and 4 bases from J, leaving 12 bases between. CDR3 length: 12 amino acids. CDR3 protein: CASGDRNQPQHF. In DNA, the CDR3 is TGTGCTTCCGGAGATAGAAATCAGCCCCAGCATTTT.

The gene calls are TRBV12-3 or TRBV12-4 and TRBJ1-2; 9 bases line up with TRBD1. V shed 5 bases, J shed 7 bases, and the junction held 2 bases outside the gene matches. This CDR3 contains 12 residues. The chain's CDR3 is CASSLDRGGYTF. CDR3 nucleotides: TGTGCCAGCAGTCTGGACAGGGGTGGCTACACCTTC.

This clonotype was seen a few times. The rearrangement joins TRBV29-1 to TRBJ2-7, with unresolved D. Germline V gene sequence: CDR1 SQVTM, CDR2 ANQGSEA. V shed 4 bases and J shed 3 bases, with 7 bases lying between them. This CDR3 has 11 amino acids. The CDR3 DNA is TGCAGCGTTGTATGGGGCTACGAGCAGTACTTC. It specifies CSVVWGYEQYF.

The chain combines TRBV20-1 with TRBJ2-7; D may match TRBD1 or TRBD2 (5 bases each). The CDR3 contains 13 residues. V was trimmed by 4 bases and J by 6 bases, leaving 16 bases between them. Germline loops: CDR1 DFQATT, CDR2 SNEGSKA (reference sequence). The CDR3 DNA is TGCAGTGCTACCCCCACACGTGGGGGCGAGCAGTACTTC. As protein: CSATPTRGGEQYF.

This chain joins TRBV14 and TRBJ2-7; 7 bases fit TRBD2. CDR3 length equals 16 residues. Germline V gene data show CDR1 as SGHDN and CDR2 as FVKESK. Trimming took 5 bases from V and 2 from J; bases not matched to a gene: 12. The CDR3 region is CASSAVRGLGTYEQYF. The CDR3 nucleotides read TGTGCCAGCAGCGCGGTTAGAGGACTAGGAACCTACGAGCAGTACTTC.

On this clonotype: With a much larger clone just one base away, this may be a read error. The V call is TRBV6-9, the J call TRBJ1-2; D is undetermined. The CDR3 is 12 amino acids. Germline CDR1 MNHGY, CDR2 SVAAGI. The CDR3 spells CARSYRGQGYTF. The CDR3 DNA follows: TGTGCCAGAAGTTACAGAGGCCAAGGCTACACCTTC.

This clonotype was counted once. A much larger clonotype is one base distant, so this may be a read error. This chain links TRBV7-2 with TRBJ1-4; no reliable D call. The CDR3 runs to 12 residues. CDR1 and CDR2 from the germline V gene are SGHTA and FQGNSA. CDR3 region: CASSQDGENLFF. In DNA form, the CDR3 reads TGTGCCAGCAGCCAGGACGGTGAAAACCTGTTTTTT.

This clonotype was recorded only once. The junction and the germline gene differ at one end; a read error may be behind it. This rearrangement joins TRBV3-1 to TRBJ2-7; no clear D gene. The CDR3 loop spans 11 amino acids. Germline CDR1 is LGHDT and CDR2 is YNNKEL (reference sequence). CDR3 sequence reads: CASSIQYEEYF. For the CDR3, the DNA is TGTGCCAGCAGCATACAGTACGAGGAGTACTTC.

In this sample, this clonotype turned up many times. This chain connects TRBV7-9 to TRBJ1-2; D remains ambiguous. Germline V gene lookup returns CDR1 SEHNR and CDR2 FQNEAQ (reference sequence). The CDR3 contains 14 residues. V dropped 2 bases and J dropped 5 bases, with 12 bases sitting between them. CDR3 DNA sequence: TGTGCCAGCAGCTTAAGTGGGGTCGGGTATGGCTACACCTTC. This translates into CASSLSGVGYGYTF.

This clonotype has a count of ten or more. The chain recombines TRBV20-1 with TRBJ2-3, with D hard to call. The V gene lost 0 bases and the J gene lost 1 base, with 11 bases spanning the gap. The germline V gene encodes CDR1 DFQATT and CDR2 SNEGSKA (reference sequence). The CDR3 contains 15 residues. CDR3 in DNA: TGCAGTGCTAGAGATCCTGCCCTGGGCACAGATACGCAGTATTTT. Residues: CSARDPALGTDTQYF.

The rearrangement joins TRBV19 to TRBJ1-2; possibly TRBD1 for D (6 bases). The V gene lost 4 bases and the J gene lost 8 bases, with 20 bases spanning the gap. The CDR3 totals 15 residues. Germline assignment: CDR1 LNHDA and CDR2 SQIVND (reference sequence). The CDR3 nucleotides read TGTGCCAGTAGTAAAACGGGGGGCGAAGATCAAGGCTACACCTTC. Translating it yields CASSKTGGEDQGYTF.

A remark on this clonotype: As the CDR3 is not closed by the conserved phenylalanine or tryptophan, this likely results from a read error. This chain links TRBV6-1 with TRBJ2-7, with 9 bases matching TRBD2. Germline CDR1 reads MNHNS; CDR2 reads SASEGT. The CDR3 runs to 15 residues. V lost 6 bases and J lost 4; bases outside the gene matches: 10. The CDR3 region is CASSQTLAGRYEQYL. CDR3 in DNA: TGTGCCAGCAGCCAAACCCTAGCGGGAAGATACGAGCAGTACTTA.